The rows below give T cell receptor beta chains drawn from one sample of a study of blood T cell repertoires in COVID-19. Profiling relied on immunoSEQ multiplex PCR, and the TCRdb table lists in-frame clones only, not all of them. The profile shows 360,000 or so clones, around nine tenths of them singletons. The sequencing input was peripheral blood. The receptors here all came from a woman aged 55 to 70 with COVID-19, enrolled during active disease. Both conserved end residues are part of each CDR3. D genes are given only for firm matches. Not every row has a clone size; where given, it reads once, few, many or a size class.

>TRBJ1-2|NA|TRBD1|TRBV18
CASSPTGEDYGYTF
TGTGCCAGCTCACCGACAGGGGAGGACTATGGCTACACCTTC
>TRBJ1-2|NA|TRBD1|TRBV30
CAWSTGQGDGYTF
TGTGCCTGGAGTACAGGACAGGGGGATGGCTACACCTTC
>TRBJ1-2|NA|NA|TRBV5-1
CASSLERGSYGYTF
TGCGCCAGCAGCTTGGAAAGGGGGTCCTATGGCTACACCTTC
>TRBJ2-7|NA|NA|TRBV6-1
CASSESGGIAYEQYF
TGTGCCAGCAGTGAATCCGGGGGAATCGCCTACGAGCAGTACTTC
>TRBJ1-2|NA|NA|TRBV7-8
CASSLVARATNYGYTF
TGTGCCAGCAGCTTAGTGGCCAGGGCAACTAACTATGGCTACACCTTC
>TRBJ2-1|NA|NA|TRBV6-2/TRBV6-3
CASSYLGAFTYNEQFF
TGTGCCAGCAGTTACCTGGGGGCTTTTACCTACAATGAGCAGTTCTTC
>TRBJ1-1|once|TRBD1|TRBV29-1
CSVATGDTEAFF
TGCAGCGTTGCAACAGGGGACACTGAAGCTTTCTTT
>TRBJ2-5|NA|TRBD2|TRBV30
CAWRVAGGQETQYF
TGTGCCTGGAGGGTAGCGGGGGGCCAAGAGACCCAGTACTTC
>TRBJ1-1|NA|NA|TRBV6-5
CASRSTKEAFF
TGTGCCAGCAGGTCGACAAAGGAAGCTTTCTTT
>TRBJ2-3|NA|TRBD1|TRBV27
CASRRQGGSRGTDTQYF
TGTGCCAGCAGGCGACAGGGGGGTTCACGCGGCACAGATACGCAGTATTTT
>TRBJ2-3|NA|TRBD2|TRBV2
CASTKWGGAADTQYF
TGTGCCAGCACCAAGTGGGGAGGGGCAGCAGATACGCAGTATTTT
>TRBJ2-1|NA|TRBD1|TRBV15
CATSRFRQGWDNEQFF
TGTGCCACCAGCAGATTCCGACAGGGGTGGGACAATGAGCAGTTCTTC
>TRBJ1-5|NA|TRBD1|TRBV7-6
CASSLGTGVGQPQHF
TGTGCCAGCAGCTTAGGGACAGGGGTAGGCCAGCCCCAGCATTTT
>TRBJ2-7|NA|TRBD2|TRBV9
CASSVGTSVAYEQYF
TGTGCCAGCAGCGTTGGGACTAGCGTCGCCTACGAGCAGTACTTC
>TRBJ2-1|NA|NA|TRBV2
CASSKGGSSYNEQFF
TGTGCCAGCAGTAAGGGGGGGAGCTCCTACAATGAGCAGTTCTTC
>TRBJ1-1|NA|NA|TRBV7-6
CASSRQEVNTEAFF
TGTGCCAGCAGCAGACAAGAAGTGAACACTGAAGCTTTCTTT
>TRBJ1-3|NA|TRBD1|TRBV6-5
CASSWDRGRDTIYF
TGTGCCAGCAGTTGGGACAGGGGAAGGGACACCATATATTTT
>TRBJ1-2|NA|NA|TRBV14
CASSQIQGTYGYTF
TGTGCCAGCAGCCAAATACAGGGAACCTATGGCTACACCTTC
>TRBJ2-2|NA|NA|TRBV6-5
CASSRMGGAGELFF
TGTGCCAGCAGCCGAATGGGGGGAGCCGGGGAGCTGTTTTTT
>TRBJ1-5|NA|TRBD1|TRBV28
CASSWGQGSNQPQHF
TGTGCCAGCAGCTGGGGACAGGGAAGCAATCAGCCCCAGCATTTT
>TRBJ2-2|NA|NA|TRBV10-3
CALGLPNTGELFF
TGTGCCCTTGGACTTCCGAACACCGGGGAGCTGTTTTTT
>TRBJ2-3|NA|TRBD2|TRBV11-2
CASSLVAGGSTDTQYF
TGTGCCAGCAGCTTAGTTGCGGGGGGTAGCACAGATACGCAGTATTTT
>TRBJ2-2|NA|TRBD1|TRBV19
CASLNLWGQGKNTGELFF
TGTGCCAGTCTGAATTTATGGGGACAGGGGAAAAACACCGGGGAGCTGTTTTTT
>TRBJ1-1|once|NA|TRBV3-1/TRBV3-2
CASSQASSTTEAFF
TGTGCCAGCAGCCAAGCGAGCTCCACCACTGAAGCTTTCTTT
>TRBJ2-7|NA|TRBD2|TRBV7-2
CASSLKVAGGREQYF
TGTGCCAGCAGCTTAAAGGTAGCGGGGGGGCGGGAGCAGTACTTC